The TCR beta chain described here comes from a study of blood T cell repertoires in COVID-19. Study-level information: Some COVID-19 samples were acute and others convalescent; all came from the United States, Italy and Spain.

V was pared by 3 bases and J by 4 bases, with 15 bases between. The germline V gene has CDR1 MNHEY and CDR2 SVGEGT. This CDR3 is 16 amino acids long. In the authors' workflow: Amplifying reference gene primers gave estimates of nucleated cell counts. Data came from immunoSEQ multiplex PCR; TCRdb stores just in-frame clones and leaves some out. V and J calls and clone size are copied from that table; D and trimming were computed from the DNA. The data show 150,000 to 200,000 clones, 86% seen once. The sequenced material came from peripheral blood. The source of this sequence is a woman aged 65 to 85 with acute or convalescent COVID-19. V is TRBV6-2 or TRBV6-3 and J is TRBJ2-2, with a tentative D call TRBD1 (6 bases). The CDR3 DNA reads as TGTGCCAGCAGTTATTACGGGACACCGATCACCGGGGAGCTGTTTTTT. It encodes CASSYYGTPITGELFF.